This is a list of T cell receptor beta chains from one sample in a study of T cell repertoires in cytomegalovirus infection. MiXCR, run by TCRdb on the reads, gives a single entry per CDR3 protein. This sample has a few hundred thousand distinct CDR3 sequences; roughly 9.5% occur once, and the top ten carry about 3.9%. Sample: PBMCs. All receptors derive from a human donor in good health (CMV status not recorded). Some clones in this sample may be carry-over from other donors' samples. CDR3s include the opening cysteine and the closing phenylalanine or tryptophan. A D gene is named only where the DNA matches it firmly. Some rows have no size entry. The others give once, few or many, or a class for an expanded clone.

J: TRBJ2-3
length: 17
size: few
V: TRBV10-3
D: NA
DNA: TGTGCCATCAGTGAGTCGGGCCGCTGGGGTAGCACAGATACGCAGTATTTT
CDR3: CAISESGRWGSTDTQYF

J: TRBJ1-2
length: 16
size: many
V: TRBV4-2
D: NA
DNA: TGTGCCAGCAGCCAAGAAACCACAGCTTCTAACTATGGCTACACCTTC
CDR3: CASSQETTASNYGYTF

J: TRBJ1-1
length: 13
size: NA
V: TRBV20-1
D: TRBD1
DNA: TGCAGTACCTACGGGACAGCGAACACTGAAGCTTTCTTT
CDR3: CSTYGTANTEAFF

J: TRBJ2-3
length: 14
size: NA
V: TRBV7-2
D: TRBD2
DNA: TGTGCCAGCAGCCTCCAGCGGGGCTCAGATACGCAGTATTTT
CDR3: CASSLQRGSDTQYF

J: TRBJ2-3
length: 14
size: many
V: TRBV27
D: NA
DNA: TGTGCCAGCAGTTTACAAATCCCCACAGATACGCAGTATTTT
CDR3: CASSLQIPTDTQYF

J: TRBJ1-4
length: 12
size: NA
V: TRBV6-2/TRBV6-3
D: NA
DNA: TGTGCCAGCAGTCTGGACGGTGAAAAACTGTTTTTT
CDR3: CASSLDGEKLFF

J: TRBJ1-6
length: 18
size: NA
V: TRBV12-3/TRBV12-4
D: TRBD1
DNA: TGTGCCAGCAGTCGTGAGGACAGGCCATTCTCCTATAATTCACCCCTCCACTTT
CDR3: CASSREDRPFSYNSPLHF

J: TRBJ2-1
length: 15
size: many
V: TRBV25-1
D: TRBD1
DNA: TGTGCCAGCAGTCAGACCGACAGGGTTTACAATGAGCAGTTCTTC
CDR3: CASSQTDRVYNEQFF

J: TRBJ1-4
length: 15
size: NA
V: TRBV7-6
D: NA
DNA: TGTGCCAGCAGCTTAGGGCTGGGAGATAATGAAAAACTGTTTTTT
CDR3: CASSLGLGDNEKLFF

J: TRBJ2-7
length: 12
size: many
V: TRBV7-2
D: NA
DNA: TGTGCCAGCAGCTTACCAGCCTACGAGCAGTACTTC
CDR3: CASSLPAYEQYF

J: TRBJ2-3
length: 16
size: NA
V: TRBV6-5
D: NA
DNA: TGTGCCAGCAGTTACTCGATGGTCACGAACACAGATACGCAGTATTTT
CDR3: CASSYSMVTNTDTQYF

J: TRBJ1-2
length: 13
size: many
V: TRBV11-2
D: TRBD1
DNA: TGTGCCAGCAGCCCGGACAGGGCCTATGGCTACACCTTC
CDR3: CASSPDRAYGYTF

J: TRBJ2-1
length: 14
size: once
V: TRBV7-4
D: TRBD2
DNA: TGTGCCAGCAGCGAAGGGCGGGAGTACAATGAGCAGTTCTTC
CDR3: CASSEGREYNEQFF

J: TRBJ2-3
length: 14
size: NA
V: TRBV6-5
D: NA
DNA: TGTGCCAGCAGTTACCCAGGAGCCACAGATACGCAGTATTTT
CDR3: CASSYPGATDTQYF

J: TRBJ2-1
length: 12
size: once
V: TRBV29-1
D: NA
DNA: TGCAGCGTTGAAGCAGCTAACAATGAGCAGTTCTTC
CDR3: CSVEAANNEQFF

J: TRBJ1-6
length: 15
size: many
V: TRBV7-9
D: NA
DNA: TGTGCCAGCACCCTTTCTGGTGGGGATAATTCACCCCTCCACTTT
CDR3: CASTLSGGDNSPLHF

J: TRBJ2-3
length: 13
size: few
V: TRBV20-1
D: NA
DNA: TGCAGTGCTAGCGGGGAGAGCACAGATACGCAGTATTTT
CDR3: CSASGESTDTQYF

J: TRBJ2-6
length: 17
size: many
V: TRBV7-8
D: TRBD2
DNA: TGTGCCAGCAGCTTTGCCCCCCGGGGGGCTGGGGCCAACGTCCTGACTTTC
CDR3: CASSFAPRGAGANVLTF

J: TRBJ1-5
length: 16
size: NA
V: TRBV12-3/TRBV12-4
D: NA
DNA: TGTGCCAGCCGCGAAGGCAGGGCGGTTTACAATCAGCCCCAGCATTTT
CDR3: CASREGRAVYNQPQHF

J: TRBJ1-2
length: 16
size: few
V: TRBV5-1
D: NA
DNA: TGCGCCAGCAGCTTGACTGGTGCAGGGAGCTTCTATGGCTACACCTTC
CDR3: CASSLTGAGSFYGYTF

J: TRBJ2-5
length: 15
size: many
V: TRBV4-3
D: TRBD2
DNA: TGCGCCAGCAGCCAAGATTTACTAGCGGCGGAGACCCAGTACTTC
CDR3: CASSQDLLAAETQYF

J: TRBJ1-4
length: 14
size: NA
V: TRBV6-1
D: NA
DNA: TGTGCCAACAGTCCCGGGATTTTAGGGGAAAAACTGTTTTTT
CDR3: CANSPGILGEKLFF

J: TRBJ2-7
length: 14
size: many
V: TRBV7-6
D: TRBD2
DNA: TGTGCCAGCAGCGGCGGCGGGGGTCCCTACGAGCAGTACTTC
CDR3: CASSGGGGPYEQYF

J: TRBJ2-7
length: 14
size: NA
V: TRBV4-1
D: NA
DNA: TGCGCCAGCAGCCTTGAGTTAAGCTCCTACGAGCAGTACTTC
CDR3: CASSLELSSYEQYF

J: TRBJ2-7
length: 14
size: many
V: TRBV7-2
D: TRBD2
DNA: TGTGCCAGCAGCTCAGGACTAGCGGGAGGGTTGGAGTACTTC
CDR3: CASSSGLAGGLEYF

J: TRBJ2-1
length: 13
size: many
V: TRBV6-2/TRBV6-3
D: NA
DNA: TGTGCCAGCACCCAGCCCAAGGACAATGAGCAGTTCTTC
CDR3: CASTQPKDNEQFF